One sample yielded the 6 T cell receptor beta chains listed below, sequenced in a study of blood T cell repertoires in COVID-19. Clones were sequenced by immunoSEQ multiplex PCR, and TCRdb holds only the in-frame ones, with some missing. The table has about 110,000 clones, around 74% seen once. The sequenced material came from peripheral blood. All receptors derive from a woman between 55 and 75 years old with acute or convalescent COVID-19.

The chain joins TRBV2 to TRBJ1-1; no reliable D call. This CDR3 contains 14 residues. The V gene's germline CDR1 is SNHLY and CDR2 FYNNEI. V dropped 6 bases and J dropped 4 bases, with 15 bases sitting between them. The CDR3 DNA follows: TGTGCCAGCAGAACCACCCCTAGCGGCACTGAAGCTTTCTTT. Amino acids: CASRTTPSGTEAFF.

The rearrangement links TRBV7-8 to TRBJ1-3; TRBD1 matches 7 bases. CDR3 length equals 14 residues. Germline V gene data show CDR1 as SGHVS and CDR2 as FQNEAQ. Unmatched junction bases numbered 4, after V lost 2 bases and J lost 6 bases. CDR3 bases: TGTGCCAGCAGCTTACAGGACAGGTCAAACACCATATATTTT. Its protein product is CASSLQDRSNTIYF.

This chain joins TRBV7-2 and TRBJ1-5, with 7 bases matching TRBD1. Losses at the gene ends were 0 bases for V and 4 bases for J; bases not matched to a gene: 0. CDR3 length: 14 residues. Germline assignment: CDR1 SGHTA and CDR2 FQGNSA. The chain's CDR3 is CASSLATGNQPQHF. For the CDR3, the DNA is TGTGCCAGCAGCTTAGCGACAGGGAATCAGCCCCAGCATTTT.

The table lists this clone with a few counts. J is TRBJ2-1 and V is TRBV10-3; 10 bases map to TRBD2. Looked up from germline, CDR1 is ENHRY and CDR2 is SYGVKD. The CDR3 covers 17 residues. The V and J ends lost 4 bases and 1 base, in that order; junction bases with no gene match: 7. The CDR3 bases are TGTGCCATCAGTGCGGCTAGCGGGGGCCAGTCCTACAATGAGCAGTTCTTC. This gives the protein CAISAASGGQSYNEQFF.

This clone was seen more than once but under ten times. This sequence joins TRBV30 and TRBJ1-2; D not resolved. Germline-derived CDR1 and CDR2 are GTSNPN and SVGIG (reference sequence). V dropped 4 bases and J dropped 7 bases, with 19 bases sitting between them. The CDR3 consists of 14 residues. CDR3 sequence: CAWNQFLGGSGYTF. The CDR3 DNA reads as TGTGCCTGGAATCAGTTCCTTGGAGGAAGTGGCTACACCTTC.

The V gene is TRBV27, the J gene TRBJ2-2; TRBD1 matches 7 bases. The junction had 7 bases not matched to a gene; V was cut back by 3 bases and J by 6 bases. The CDR3 consists of 15 residues. CDR1 is MNHEY and CDR2 is SMNVEV in the germline V gene (reference sequence). For the CDR3, the DNA is TGTGCCAGCAGTTTTCGTACAGGGGTTTCCGGGGAGCTGTTTTTT. It translates to CASSFRTGVSGELFF.